One TCR beta chain is described in this entry. Its antigen is not identified. 60 Vbeta and 13 Jbeta primers were used in PCR. The method was immunoSEQ multiplex PCR; TCRdb's version includes in-frame clones alone and lacks a portion of them. The table has fewer than 80,000 clones, more than 70% seen once; the top ten hold around 25%. The data belong to a study of cytomegalovirus exposure and HLA in healthy donors. General study findings and limits: TRBV6-2, TRBV6-3 and other indistinguishable V segments were excluded. The study flagged approximately 180 TCR beta chains as cytomegalovirus-associated.

This CDR3 has 15 amino acids. V trimming: 0 bases; J trimming: 5 bases; junction bases outside the gene matches: 5. The V gene's germline CDR1 is SGHRS and CDR2 YFSETQ. The material sequenced was PBMCs. The rearrangement joins TRBV5-1 to TRBJ2-3, with 8 bases lining up with TRBD2. This clonotype was sampled from a middle-aged woman in good health and CMV-seropositive. The DNA of the CDR3 is TGCGCCAGCAGCTTGGAGGTAGCGGGGCAAGATACGCAGTATTTT. It translates to CASSLEVAGQDTQYF.